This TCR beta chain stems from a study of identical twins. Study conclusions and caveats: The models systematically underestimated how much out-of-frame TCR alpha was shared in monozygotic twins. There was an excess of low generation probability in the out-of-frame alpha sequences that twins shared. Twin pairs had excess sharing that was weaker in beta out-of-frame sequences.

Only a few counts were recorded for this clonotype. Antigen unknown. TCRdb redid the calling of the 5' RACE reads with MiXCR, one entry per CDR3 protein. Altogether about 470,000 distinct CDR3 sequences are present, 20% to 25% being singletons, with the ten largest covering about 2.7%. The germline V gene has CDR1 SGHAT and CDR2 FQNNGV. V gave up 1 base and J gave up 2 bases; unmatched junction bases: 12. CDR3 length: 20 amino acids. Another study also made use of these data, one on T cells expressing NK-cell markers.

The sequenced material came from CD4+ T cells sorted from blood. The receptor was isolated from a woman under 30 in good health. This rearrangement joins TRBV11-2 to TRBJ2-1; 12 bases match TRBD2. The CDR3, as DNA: TGTGCCAGCAGCTTAGGTGGGTCTAGCGGGGGGGTAAGGGCCTACAATGAGCAGTTCTTC. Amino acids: CASSLGGSSGGVRAYNEQFF.